Listed here are 16 T cell receptor beta chains from one sample, sequenced in a study of blood T cells in healthy people across ages. The authors ran a second PCR of 7 to 11 cycles using a sample-barcoded 5' primer and a J-beta primer mix. TCRdb reprocessed the 5' RACE reads with MiXCR, giving one entry per CDR3 protein. The sample has about 1.1 million distinct CDR3 sequences; around two fifths are singletons. Sequencing was done on a sample of blood. The receptors here all came from a man younger than 30 in good health.

This clonotype came up a few times. The V gene is TRBV7-9, the J gene TRBJ1-2; D is unclear. Germline V lookup: CDR1 SEHNR, CDR2 FQNEAQ (reference sequence). The CDR3 is made up of 14 amino acids. Between the trimmed V and J ends, which lost 5 bases and 1 base, there was a span of 11 bases. The CDR3 loop reads CASSPPTNNYGYTF. The DNA of the CDR3 is TGTGCCAGCAGCCCTCCGACAAATAACTATGGCTACACCTTC.

Of note for this clonotype: One end of the junction does not line up with germline, which may come from a read error. This chain joins TRBV5-5 and TRBJ2-7; D not certain. The germline gives CDR1 SGHKS, CDR2 YYEKEE (reference sequence). This CDR3 is built from 12 residues. The CDR3 DNA sequence: TGTGTCAGCAGCTCCGGATACTACGAGCAGTACTTC. It translates to CVSSSGYYEQYF.

This clonotype was observed a handful of times. The genes are TRBV6-2 or TRBV6-3 and TRBJ1-1; D not certain. The CDR3 is 15 amino acids. V shed 1 base and J shed 2 bases, with 11 bases lying between them. Germline assignment: CDR1 MNHEY and CDR2 SVGEGT. CDR3 coding DNA: TGTGCCAGCAGTTACTTCGGGCGAGCCAACACTGAAGCTTTCTTT. Protein product: CASSYFGRANTEAFF.

The chain links TRBV7-2 to TRBJ2-7; no firm D call. Trimming pared 5 bases from V and 5 bases from J, leaving 13 bases between. The CDR3 loop spans 13 amino acids. Germline V gives CDR1 SGHTA, CDR2 FQGNSA. The DNA of the CDR3 is TGTGCCAGCAGCCCTCGGTCGGGTGACGAGCAGTACTTC. This codes for CASSPRSGDEQYF.

This clonotype was found many times. This rearrangement joins TRBV12-3 or TRBV12-4 to TRBJ1-2; 7 bases align to TRBD1. With 6 bases clipped from V and 7 bases from J, the junction kept 5 bases outside the gene matches. The CDR3 totals 12 residues. The CDR3 loop reads CASSHRGSGYTF. CDR3 bases: TGTGCCAGCAGCCACAGGGGATCTGGCTACACCTTC.

The V and J genes are TRBV2 and TRBJ1-4; 7 bases agree with TRBD1. Germline-derived CDR1 and CDR2 are SNHLY and FYNNEI. There are 15 residues in the CDR3. Germline trimming cut 7 bases from V and 0 bases from J; bases unmatched to any gene: 5. CDR3 bases: TGTGCCAGCACCGGGACAGCCACAACTAATGAAAAACTGTTTTTT. This sequence encodes CASTGTATTNEKLFF. The complete variable domain, with remaining parts taken from reference TRBV2 and TRBJ1-4, reads EPEVTQTPSHQVTQMGQEVILRCVPISNHLYFYWYRQILGQKVEFLVSFYNNEISEKSEIFDDQFSVERPDGSNFTLKIRSTKLEDSAMYFCASTGTATTNEKLFFGSGTQLSVL.

This clonotype was observed a handful of times. The chain recombines TRBV20-1 with TRBJ2-5, with 8 bases matching TRBD2. This CDR3 region has 13 residues. Germline V gene lookup returns CDR1 DFQATT and CDR2 SNEGSKA (reference sequence). V lost 0 bases to trimming and J lost 5 bases; unmatched junction nucleotides: 2. The CDR3 DNA follows: TGCAGTGCTAGAGAAACTAGCGGCGAGACCCAGTACTTC. This translates into CSARETSGETQYF.

This clonotype was seen more than once but under ten times. No DNA is shown, since the ends of the CDR3 on it are uncertain; the CDR3 is the one TCRdb lists. This chain connects TRBV6-2 or TRBV6-3 to TRBJ1-4; TRBD1 is the table's D call, not checked against the DNA. The CDR3 extends over 16 residues, inclusive of both ends. CDR1 and CDR2 from the germline V gene are MNHEY and SVGEGT. CDR3 region: CASNPQHFGPGEKLFF.

The sample holds a few counts of this clonotype. J is TRBJ1-5 and V is TRBV28, with D hard to call. This CDR3 has 12 amino acids. Per the germline V gene, CDR1 is MDHEN and CDR2 is SYDVKM. V lost 8 bases and J lost 7, with 12 bases in between. CDR3 nucleotide sequence: TGTGCCAGCTGGGTAGGGTCACAGCCCCAGCATTTT. As protein: CASWVGSQPQHF.

This clonotype occurred a few times. This chain joins TRBV5-5 and TRBJ2-1, with a tentative D call TRBD1 (5 bases). The CDR3 totals 15 residues. CDR1 SGHKS and CDR2 YYEKEE come from the germline V gene (reference sequence). Trimming cost V 2 bases and J 7 bases, with 16 bases left between them. CDR3 bases: TGTGCCAGCAGCTTTGTACAGGACGGTCGTAATGAGCAGTTCTTC. Protein: CASSFVQDGRNEQFF.

This chain joins TRBV2 and TRBJ1-1, with D possibly matching TRBD1 (6 bases). V lost 9 bases, J lost 4 bases, and 21 bases lay in between. This CDR3 is 15 amino acids long. Germline CDR1 and CDR2: SNHLY and FYNNEI. The CDR3 spells CARGVTQGRSTEAFF. In DNA, the CDR3 is TGTGCCAGAGGGGTCACACAGGGTCGGAGCACTGAAGCTTTCTTT.

This rearrangement joins TRBV29-1 to TRBJ2-7; perhaps D is TRBD1 or TRBD2 (5 bases each). This CDR3 spans 15 amino acids. Per the germline V gene, CDR1 is SQVTM and CDR2 is ANQGSEA. V gave up 1 base and J gave up 0 bases, with 13 bases separating them. The CDR3 region is CSVEGMRDRSYEQYF. The CDR3 DNA reads TGCAGCGTTGAAGGGATGAGGGACCGCTCCTACGAGCAGTACTTC.

The chain carries TRBV7-9 and TRBJ1-5; D is perhaps TRBD1 (5 bases). The germline CDR1 and CDR2 sequences are SEHNR and FQNEAQ (reference sequence). The ends were cut back, 4 bases at V and 0 bases at J, with 19 bases in the middle. The CDR3 totals 18 residues. CDR3 sequence reads: CASSSGDATGDSNQPQHF. The CDR3, as DNA: TGTGCCAGCAGCTCGGGGGACGCTACGGGGGATAGCAATCAGCCCCAGCATTTT. The full variable domain, in which reference TRBV7-9 and TRBJ1-5 provide the parts outside the CDR3, is DTGVSQNPRHKITKRGQNVTFRCDPISEHNRLYWYRQTLGQGPEFLTYFQNEAQLEKSRLLSDRFSAERPKGSFSTLEIQRTEQGDSAMYLCASSSGDATGDSNQPQHFGDGTRLSIL.

In regard to this clonotype: A much larger clone differs from this one at a single base, so this may be a read error. The chain has TRBV6-5 and TRBJ1-4; D possibly corresponds to TRBD1 (5 bases). CDR1 is MNHEY, CDR2 SVGAGI, per germline. The length of the CDR3 is 15 residues. The CDR3 spells CASSYSGATNEELFF. In DNA, the CDR3 is TGTGCCAGCAGTTACTCTGGGGCAACTAATGAAGAACTGTTTTTT.

The table lists this clonotype with a few counts. The chain combines TRBV29-1 with TRBJ2-5; no clear D. The germline gives CDR1 SQVTM, CDR2 ANQGSEA. The CDR3 is 13 amino acids. V was pared by 0 bases and J by 0 bases, with 5 bases between. The DNA of the CDR3 is TGCAGCGTTGAAGAGGCCGACCAAGAGACCCAGTACTTC. This encodes CSVEEADQETQYF. Based on the CDR3 plus reference TRBV29-1 and TRBJ2-5, the full variable domain is SAVISQKPSRDICQRGTSLTIQCQVDSQVTMMFWYRQQPGQSLTLIATANQGSEATYESGFVIDKFPISRPNLTFSTLTVSNMSPEDSSIYLCSVEEADQETQYFGPGTRLLVL.

Here the CDR3 reads CASSLGALIVTGNTIYF. The CDR3 coding sequence is TGTGCCAGCAGTTTAGGGGCCCTCATCGTAACTGGAAACACCATATATTTT. The chain combines TRBV28 with TRBJ1-3; D might be TRBD1 (5 bases). Looked up from germline, CDR1 is MDHEN and CDR2 is SYDVKM. This CDR3 is 17 amino acids long. Trimming removed 2 bases at V and 2 bases at J, with 16 bases between.